Reported below is one TCR beta chain. There is no known antigen for this receptor. No per-base quality is available; no much larger clone lies one base away. The sample comes from a study of vaccination and CD4 T cells after COVID-19 (dated by TCRdb to between 2021 and 2024). The study in broad terms: Convalescent patients had a positive SARS-CoV-2 result on nasal swab PCR, and of these patients, several had mild disease and one had severe disease. For stimulating the cultures, overlapping spike peptide pools were used, derived from SARS-CoV-2 as well as from the common cold coronaviruses HCoV-NL63, HCoV-OC43 and HCoV-229E. The time from the second vaccine dose to post-vaccine blood sampling had a median of 72 days and ranged from about 12 to 250 days. Control cultures used a CEFX viral epitope pool as positive control, an HIV-1 Nef peptide pool as negative control, or no peptide. Post-COVID blood samples from convalescent patients were collected a median of roughly 100 days after diagnosis, with a range of roughly 35 to 180 days. The spike-specific CD4+ TCR repertoire was compared before and after mRNA vaccination in 10 to 11 COVID-19 convalescent patients and several infection-naive healthy vaccine recipients. The convalescent cohort comprised six males and four females, including two Hispanic individuals, seven Caucasians, two Asians and one multiracial person. Participants received two doses of either the Pfizer-BioNTech BNT162b2 vaccine (n=8) or the Moderna mRNA-1273 vaccine (n=2).

The treatment or condition label, read with the paper, signifies: approximately 9-day PBMC culture with coronavirus spike peptide pools or control peptides (ViraFEST assay). The ViraFEST assay was used in the study, in which antigen-specific T cells were expanded with peptide pools and expanded clonotypes were subsequently identified by TCR sequencing. The positive SARS-CoV-2 PCR tests of the convalescent patients were dated from March to December 2020, before the Alpha, Beta and Delta variants emerged in the United States. Over 1.5 million PBMCs per well were cultured in IMDM with roughly 4.8% human AB serum and 8.5 to 10 IU/ml IL-2, plus 10 ug/ml peptide pools. On days 3 and 7, half of the culture medium was replaced with fresh IL-2-containing medium. After 10 days of culture, CD4+ T cells were isolated by negative selection with the EasySep CD4+ T cell isolation kit. PBMCs were separated from whole blood using Ficoll-Paque Plus gradient centrifugation and then either used fresh or cryopreserved at -140C. Triplicate wells were generally used for each culture condition.

Here is what the overall study found, with its caveats: In convalescent patients, a median roughly 87% of post-vaccine SARS-CoV-2-reactive clones were detected only after vaccination, suggesting vaccine-specific priming. Nearly all vaccine-specific clones in convalescent patients (304 of 307) were mono-reactive for SARS-CoV-2 spike rather than cross-reactive with common cold coronaviruses. Although the median number of SARS-CoV-2-reactive clonotypes went up from 21 after infection to some 40 after vaccination, the increase was not significant. The study included relatively few convalescent patients and did not analyze early timepoints after natural infection.

The protocol used for the library was PCR. TCR sequencing of DNA from cultured CD4+ T cells used the Oncomine TCR Beta short-read assay at the Johns Hopkins FTIC core. The QIAamp micro DNA kit was used to extract genomic DNA from the cultured CD4+ T cells. The Oncomine TCR Beta libraries from cultured CD4+ T cells were pooled using unique dual indexes and then sequenced on an Illumina iSeq 100. For the original study's pipeline: Non-productive sequences were filtered out, and CDR3s that did not start with C, did not end with F or W, or were shorter than 7 amino acids were discarded. The MANAFEST web application was used to identify antigen-specific clonotypes by comparing peptide-stimulated wells against reference wells and other culture wells. To be called positive, a clone needed an FDR below 0.05, an odds ratio above 5, and a productive frequency above 0.1% in at least two of three replicate wells. A clonotype counted as cross-reactive if it showed significant expansion both in the SARS-CoV-2 spike wells and in at least one common cold coronavirus spike condition. Similarity between CDR3 sequences was evaluated in R version 3.6.1 using Levenshtein distances (stringdist) and unrooted phylogenetic trees (ape). In-frame beta chains were kept once TCRdb had trimmed the public reads at Q25 with fastp and called clones with MiXCR. Duplicate CDR3 protein sequences are folded into a single record with the most common DNA and genes. The V and J calls come from TCRdb's annotation, not from the publication. Here the sample has about 16,000 distinct CDR3 sequences; approximately 52% occur a single time. More than 7% of the sample lies in the top ten.

Sequences MNHEY (CDR1) and SVGEGT (CDR2) are obtained from the germline V gene. The CDR3 numbers 19 residues from cysteine through phenylalanine. This entry keeps only the CDR3 DNA: 57 bases, framed from base 1. V sheds 6 bases and J sheds 4 bases, leaving 30 bases between their ends. The receptor's source is a human donor who had recovered from COVID-19. The chain links TRBV6-2 or TRBV6-3 with TRBJ1-1; the D gene is perhaps TRBD1, on 5 matching bases. The sequencing input was CD4+ T cells from blood, cultured in vitro. CDR3 reads: CASRPTLPRQIAGGTEAFF. The nucleotides are TGTGCCAGCAGACCTACTCTCCCGCGACAGATTGCGGGAGGCACTGAAGCTTTCTTT.